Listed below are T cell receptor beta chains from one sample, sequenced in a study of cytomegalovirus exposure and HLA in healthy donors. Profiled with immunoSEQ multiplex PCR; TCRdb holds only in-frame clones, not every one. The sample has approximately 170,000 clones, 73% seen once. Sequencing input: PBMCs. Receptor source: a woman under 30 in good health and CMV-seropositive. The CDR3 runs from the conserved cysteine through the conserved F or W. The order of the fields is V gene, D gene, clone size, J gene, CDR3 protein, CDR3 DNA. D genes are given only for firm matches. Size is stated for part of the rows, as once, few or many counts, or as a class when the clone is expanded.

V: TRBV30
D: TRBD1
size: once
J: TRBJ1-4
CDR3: CAWTTGGANFGEKLFF
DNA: TGTGCCTGGACTACAGGGGGCGCGAATTTCGGGGAAAAACTGTTTTTT

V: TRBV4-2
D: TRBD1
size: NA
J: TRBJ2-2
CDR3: CASSLWDRDDRTGELFF
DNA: TGTGCCAGCAGCCTGTGGGACAGGGACGATCGCACCGGGGAGCTGTTTTTT

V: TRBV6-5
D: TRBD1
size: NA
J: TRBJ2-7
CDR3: CASSYQGDYYEQYF
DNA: TGTGCCAGCAGTTACCAGGGGGATTATTACGAGCAGTACTTC

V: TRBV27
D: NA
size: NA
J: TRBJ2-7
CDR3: CASSSSFAYEQYF
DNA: TGTGCCAGCAGTTCCAGTTTTGCCTACGAGCAGTACTTC

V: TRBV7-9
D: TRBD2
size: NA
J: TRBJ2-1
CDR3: CSSSFASGGFSYNEQFF
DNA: TGTTCCAGCAGCTTCGCCAGCGGGGGCTTCTCCTACAATGAGCAGTTCTTC

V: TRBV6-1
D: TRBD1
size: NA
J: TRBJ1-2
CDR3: CASGTGEVGYTF
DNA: TGTGCCAGCGGTACAGGGGAAGTTGGCTACACCTTC

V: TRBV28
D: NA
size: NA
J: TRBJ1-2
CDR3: CASSSTGNPNYGYTF
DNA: TGTGCCAGCAGTTCCACAGGGAACCCCAACTATGGCTACACCTTC

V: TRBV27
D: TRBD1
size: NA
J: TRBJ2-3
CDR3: CASRLQGGTDTQYF
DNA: TGTGCCAGCAGGTTGCAGGGGGGCACAGATACGCAGTATTTT

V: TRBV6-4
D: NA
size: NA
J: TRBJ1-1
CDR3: CASSVTENTEAFF
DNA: TGTGCCAGCAGTGTAACAGAAAACACTGAAGCTTTCTTT

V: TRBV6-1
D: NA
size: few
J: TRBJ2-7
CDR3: CASSESVTATYEQYF
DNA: TGTGCCAGCAGTGAGTCGGTGACAGCAACCTACGAGCAGTACTTC

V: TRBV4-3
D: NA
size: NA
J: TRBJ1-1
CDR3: CASSQDRGPNTEAFF
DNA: TGCGCCAGCAGCCAAGATCGAGGCCCAAACACTGAAGCTTTCTTT

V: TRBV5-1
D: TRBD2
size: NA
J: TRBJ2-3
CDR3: CASSMSLAGGSTDTQYF
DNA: TGCGCCAGCAGCATGTCACTAGCGGGGGGCAGCACAGATACGCAGTATTTT

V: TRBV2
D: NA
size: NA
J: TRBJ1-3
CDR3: CASSPAGRTYSGNTIYF
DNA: TGTGCCAGCAGCCCGGCGGGGCGGACTTACTCTGGAAACACCATATATTTT

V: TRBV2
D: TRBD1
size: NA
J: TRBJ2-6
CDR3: CASSEGQGAGANVLTF
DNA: TGTGCCAGCAGTGAGGGACAGGGAGCTGGGGCCAACGTCCTGACTTTC

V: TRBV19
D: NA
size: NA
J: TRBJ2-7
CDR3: CASSSYGTYERYF
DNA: TGTGCCAGTAGTAGTTACGGAACCTACGAGCGGTACTTC

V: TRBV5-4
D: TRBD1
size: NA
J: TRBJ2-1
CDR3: CASSDRTGENEQFF
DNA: TGTGCCAGCAGCGATCGGACAGGGGAGAATGAGCAGTTCTTC

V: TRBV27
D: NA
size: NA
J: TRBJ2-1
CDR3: CASSSLSYNEQFF
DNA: TGTGCCAGCAGTTCCCTCTCCTACAATGAGCAGTTCTTC

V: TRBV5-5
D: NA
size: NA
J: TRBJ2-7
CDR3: CASSSQGSSYEQYF
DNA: TGTGCCAGCAGCTCACAGGGATCTTCCTACGAGCAGTACTTC

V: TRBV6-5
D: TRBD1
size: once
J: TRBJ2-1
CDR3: CASSSQGAGYNEQFF
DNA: TGTGCCAGCAGTTCCCAGGGGGCCGGGTACAATGAGCAGTTCTTC

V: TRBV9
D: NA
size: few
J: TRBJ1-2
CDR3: CASSSPGGGGNYGYTF
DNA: TGTGCCAGCAGCTCACCCGGGGGAGGGGGAAACTATGGCTACACCTTC

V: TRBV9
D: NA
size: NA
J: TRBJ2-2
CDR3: CASSADYTGELFF
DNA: TGTGCCAGCAGCGCAGACTACACCGGGGAGCTGTTTTTT

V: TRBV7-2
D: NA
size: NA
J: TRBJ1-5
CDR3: CASSPSRVSGQPQHF
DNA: TGTGCCAGCAGCCCTTCGAGGGTCAGCGGGCAGCCCCAGCATTTT